Below, one TCR beta chain is given with its context. What it recognizes is unknown. This sample was taken from a study of blood T cells in healthy people across ages. The study, taken as a whole, reports: Diversity figures derived from one million T cells were judged to underestimate the true value. As naive T cell percentage varied, TCR beta diversity correlated strongly with it.

Germline CDR1 LGHDT, CDR2 YNNKEL (reference sequence). The CDR3 loop spans 13 amino acids. With 2 bases removed from V and 2 bases from J, the gap between germline ends came to 6 bases. In each sample, at least 7 million PBMCs were isolated. A second roughly 6 to 11 cycle PCR used barcoded and J-beta primers. Every cDNA molecule bore a tag from a template-switch adaptor containing 12 random nucleotides. TCRdb used MiXCR to reprocess the 5' RACE reads, holding one entry per CDR3 protein. The data show over 550,000 distinct CDR3 sequences, 25% to 35% seen once. The sequence came from an elderly woman in good health. The gene calls are TRBV3-1 and TRBJ1-1; no clear D gene. The source material was blood. The CDR3 sequence is CASSQYSNTEAFF. DNA of the CDR3: TGTGCCAGCAGCCAATACTCCAACACTGAAGCTTTCTTT.